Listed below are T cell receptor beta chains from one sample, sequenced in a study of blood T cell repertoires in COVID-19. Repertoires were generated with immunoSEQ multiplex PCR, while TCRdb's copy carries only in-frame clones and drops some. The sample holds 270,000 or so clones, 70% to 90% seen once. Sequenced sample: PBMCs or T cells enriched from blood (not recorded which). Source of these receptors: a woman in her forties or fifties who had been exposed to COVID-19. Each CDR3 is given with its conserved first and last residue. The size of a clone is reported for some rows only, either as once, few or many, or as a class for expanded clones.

CDR3 protein: CASSSEQTRGSGELFF; V gene: TRBV5-1; J gene: TRBJ2-2; clone size: once
CDR3 protein: CASKRGKPGQGNTGELFF; V gene: TRBV5-1; J gene: TRBJ2-2; clone size: -
CDR3 protein: CASSQDIAANYGYTF; V gene: TRBV3-1/TRBV3-2; J gene: TRBJ1-2; clone size: few
CDR3 protein: CASLSGLQNSPLHF; V gene: TRBV2; J gene: TRBJ1-6; clone size: -
CDR3 protein: CASSYPGQGGEAFF; V gene: TRBV6-5; J gene: TRBJ1-1; clone size: -
CDR3 protein: CAWSFPLLAGGGEQFF; V gene: TRBV30; J gene: TRBJ2-1; clone size: -
CDR3 protein: CASSTTGTVYNEQFF; V gene: TRBV6-5; J gene: TRBJ2-1; clone size: few
CDR3 protein: CASSSRGKNYGYTF; V gene: TRBV7-8; J gene: TRBJ1-2; clone size: -
CDR3 protein: CASRPVGPRGGYTF; V gene: TRBV19; J gene: TRBJ1-2; clone size: -
CDR3 protein: CATSIERYNEKLFF; V gene: TRBV15; J gene: TRBJ1-4; clone size: -
CDR3 protein: CATSDQNEKLFF; V gene: TRBV24-1; J gene: TRBJ1-4; clone size: -